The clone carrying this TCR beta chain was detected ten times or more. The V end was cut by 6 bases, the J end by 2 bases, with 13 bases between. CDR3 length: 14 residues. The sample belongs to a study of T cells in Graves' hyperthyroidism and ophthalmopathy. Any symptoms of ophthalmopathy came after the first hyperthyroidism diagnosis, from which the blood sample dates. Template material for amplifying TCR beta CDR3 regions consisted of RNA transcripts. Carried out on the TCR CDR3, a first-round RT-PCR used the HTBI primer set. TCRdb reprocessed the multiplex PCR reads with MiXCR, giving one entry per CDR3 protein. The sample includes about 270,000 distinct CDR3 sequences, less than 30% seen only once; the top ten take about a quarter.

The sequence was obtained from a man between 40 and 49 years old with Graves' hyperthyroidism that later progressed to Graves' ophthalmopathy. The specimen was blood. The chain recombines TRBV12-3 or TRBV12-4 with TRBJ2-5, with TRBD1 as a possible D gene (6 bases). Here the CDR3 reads CASRVDRKQETQYF. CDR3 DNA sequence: TGTGCCAGCAGGGTCGACAGGAAACAAGAGACCCAGTACTTC.